The 22 T cell receptor beta chains below come from one sample, sequenced in a study of T cell repertoires in cytomegalovirus infection. Via MiXCR, TCRdb re-called the reads, giving one row per CDR3 protein. The sample consists of under 800,000 distinct CDR3 sequences, 24% of them appearing once. Sequencing used CD8+ T cells from PBMCs. The receptors shown here come from a human donor in good health (CMV status not recorded). Some clones in this sample may be carry-over from other donors' samples.

This clonotype has more than one count but fewer than ten. The chain couples TRBV28 to TRBJ1-3; D gene ambiguous. Trimming took off 3 bases at V and 0 bases at J, with 12 bases between the two ends. Germline CDR1 reads MDHEN; CDR2 reads SYDVKM. There are 16 residues in the CDR3. The CDR3 loop is CASSFREGYSGNTIYF. The DNA of the CDR3 is TGTGCCAGCAGTTTCCGGGAGGGCTACTCTGGAAACACCATATATTTT.

With respect to this clonotype: This may come from a read error, since a much larger clone is one base off. The chain joins TRBV6-5 to TRBJ2-3; D is undetermined. Germline CDR1 reads MNHEY; CDR2 reads SVGAGI. The CDR3 spans 15 residues. V lost 6 bases to trimming and J lost 0 bases, with 13 bases between them. The CDR3 region has the DNA TGTGCCAGCAGGCATAACAGACCCAGCACAGATACGCAGTATTTT. It yields the protein CASRHNRPSTDTQYF.

The chain combines TRBV6-2 or TRBV6-3 with TRBJ1-2; the D gene is possibly TRBD1 (6 bases). V lost 6 bases and J lost 2, with 16 bases in between. CDR3 length: 15 amino acids. Germline V lookup: CDR1 MNHEY, CDR2 SVGEGT. This CDR3 is CASRLIRGRNYGYTF. The DNA of the CDR3 is TGTGCCAGCAGACTGATCAGGGGAAGAAACTATGGCTACACCTTC.

The chain combines TRBV18 with TRBJ1-6, with D tentatively TRBD1 (6 bases). CDR3 size: 15 residues. The V end lost 3 bases, the J end lost 7 bases, and 13 bases lay between the germline ends. Germline loops: CDR1 KGHSH, CDR2 LQKENI. In DNA form, the CDR3 reads TGTGCCAGCTCACCTCCTCGGGGGGGCAATTCACCCCTCCACTTT. Its protein is CASSPPRGGNSPLHF. Full variable domain (outside the CDR3, taken from reference TRBV18 and TRBJ1-6): NAGVMQNPRHLVRRRGQEARLRCSPMKGHSHVYWYRQLPEEGLKFMVYLQKENIIDESGMPKERFSAEFPKEGPSILRIQQVVRGDSAAYFCASSPPRGGNSPLHFGNGTRLTVT.

The genes are TRBV20-1 and TRBJ1-1, with no clear D. CDR3 size: 11 residues. V lost 6 bases and J lost 14, with 19 bases in between. Looked up from germline, CDR1 is DFQATT and CDR2 is SNEGSKA (reference sequence). Here the CDR3 reads CSARSSPWSFF. The CDR3 nucleotides read TGCAGTGCCAGATCGAGTCCCTGGTCCTTCTTT.

A word on this clonotype: One junction end does not reproduce the germline sequence, and a read error may be involved. The chain links TRBV28 to TRBJ1-1, with D possibly matching TRBD1 (6 bases). CDR3 size: 13 residues. Germline-derived CDR1 and CDR2 are MDHEN and SYDVKM. CDR3 DNA sequence: TGTACCAGCACCTCACCAGGGGACACTGAAGCTTTCTTT. Residues: CTSTSPGDTEAFF.

This clonotype came up a few times. The chain uses TRBV11-2 and TRBJ1-2; perhaps TRBD1 as D (5 bases). This CDR3 region has 14 residues. V shed 1 base and J shed 3 bases, with 9 bases lying between them. Germline values: CDR1 SGHAT, CDR2 FQNNGV. CDR3 DNA: TGTGCCAGCAGCTTAGGGGGGACGCACTATGGCTACACCTTC. It yields the protein CASSLGGTHYGYTF.

This clonotype was observed many times. This chain uses TRBV6-1 with TRBJ2-2; TRBD1 matches 7 bases. With V trimmed by 7 bases and J by 3 bases, 8 bases remained unmatched. The CDR3 runs 15 residues. Germline V gives CDR1 MNHNS, CDR2 SASEGT. For the CDR3, the DNA is TGTGCCAGCACCTTACGACAGGGCGACACCGGGGAGCTGTTTTTT. Its translation: CASTLRQGDTGELFF.

In regard to this clonotype: A much larger clone differs by one base, so this may be a read error. The rearrangement links TRBV7-7 to TRBJ2-1; D remains unclear. Germline CDR1 and CDR2: SSHAT and FNYEAQ (reference sequence). CDR3 length: 16 residues. The CDR3 DNA reads TGTGCTAGCAGCTTAGCCTGGGTCCCCTCGTCCTATGAGCAGTTCTTC. Amino acid sequence: CASSLAWVPSSYEQFF. Using reference TRBV7-7 and TRBJ2-1 for the parts outside the CDR3, the full variable domain is GAGVSQSPRYKVTKRGQDVTLRCDPISSHATLYWYQQALGQGPEFLTYFNYEAQPDKSGLPSDRFSAERPEGSISTLTIQRTEQRDSAMYRCASSLAWVPSSYEQFFGPGTRLTVL.

The chain employs TRBV5-4 and TRBJ1-4; no firm D call. The V and J ends lost 0 bases and 2 bases respectively, with 8 bases between them. Germline-derived CDR1 and CDR2 are SGHNT and YYREEE (reference sequence). The CDR3 runs 15 residues. Here the CDR3 reads CASSLAGRTNEKLFF. CDR3 DNA sequence: TGTGCCAGCAGCTTGGCGGGGAGGACTAATGAAAAACTGTTTTTT.

This clonotype has ten or more counts. The chain has TRBV6-5 and TRBJ1-5; no clear D gene. The germline gives CDR1 MNHEY, CDR2 SVGAGI. This CDR3 has 14 amino acids. V was clipped by 2 bases and J by 6 bases, with 11 bases between them. As DNA, the CDR3 is TGTGCCAGCAGTTACAGTGGCGTGGGTCAGCCCCAGCATTTT. It codes for CASSYSGVGQPQHF.

This rearrangement joins TRBV19 to TRBJ2-1; TRBD2 matches at 14 bases. Looked up from germline, CDR1 is LNHDA and CDR2 is SQIVND (reference sequence). V lost 5 bases, J lost 7 bases, and 10 bases stayed unmatched. CDR3 length: 17 residues. The CDR3 region is CASSPWTSGGFRNEQFF. The CDR3 bases are TGTGCCAGTAGTCCATGGACTAGCGGGGGGTTTAGAAATGAGCAGTTCTTC.

V gene TRBV6-6 combines with J gene TRBJ2-1; the D gene is possibly TRBD2 (6 bases). The V gene lost 4 bases and the J gene lost 2 bases, with 15 bases spanning the gap. From germline, CDR1 is MNHNY and CDR2 SVGAGI (reference sequence). The CDR3 totals 16 residues. CDR3 residues: CASSSGATSPYNEQFF. The CDR3 DNA is TGTGCCAGCAGTTCGGGAGCCACCTCGCCCTACAATGAGCAGTTCTTC.

The CDR3 here is CASSVAGGGHNEQFF. The CDR3 DNA sequence: TGTGCCAGCAGCGTAGCCGGCGGGGGACACAATGAGCAGTTCTTC. V gene TRBV9 combines with J gene TRBJ2-1; TRBD2 matches at 7 bases. Germline V lookup: CDR1 SGDLS, CDR2 YYNGEE. The trim removed 0 bases at V and 5 bases at J, leaving 5 bases unmatched. The CDR3 extends over 15 amino acids.

This clonotype has only a few counts. The rearrangement uses TRBV6-2 or TRBV6-3 and TRBJ1-5, with no clear D. V lost 2 bases to trimming and J lost 10 bases, with 6 bases between them. Germline V CDR1 and CDR2: MNHEY, SVGEGT. This CDR3 comprises 11 residues. The CDR3 nucleotides are TGTGCCAGCAGTTACCCAGAACCCCAGCATTTT. This gives the protein CASSYPEPQHF.

The chain combines TRBV7-6 with TRBJ1-2; D might be TRBD1 (5 bases). Germline V gives CDR1 SGHVS, CDR2 FNYEAQ. V was clipped by 6 bases and J by 0 bases, with 11 bases between them. This CDR3 spans 14 amino acids. The CDR3 region is CASRPDRPNYGYTF. The CDR3 nucleotides are TGTGCCAGCAGACCAGACAGACCTAACTATGGCTACACCTTC.

The genes are TRBV7-9 and TRBJ2-1; 10 bases fit TRBD1. After removal of 2 bases from V and 6 bases from J, the junction contained 7 bases not matched to a gene. Looked up from germline, CDR1 is SEHNR and CDR2 is FQNEAQ (reference sequence). The CDR3 consists of 16 residues. The CDR3 coding sequence is TGTGCCAGCAGCTTACTTCGGGACAGGGGTGGCAATGAGCAGTTCTTC. Translation gives CASSLLRDRGGNEQFF.

The table lists this clonotype with a few counts. This rearrangement joins TRBV7-3 to TRBJ2-1, with TRBD2 identical over 8 bases. J gave up 1 base and V 5 bases, and 4 bases lay outside the gene matches. The germline CDR1 and CDR2 sequences are SGHTA and FQGTGA. This CDR3 spans 15 amino acids. CDR3: CASSPRLASYNEQFF. The CDR3 coding sequence is TGTGCCAGCAGCCCAAGACTAGCGTCCTACAATGAGCAGTTCTTC.

The CDR3 is CSAGETDSHYEQYF. CDR3 coding DNA: TGCAGTGCCGGGGAAACGGACAGCCACTACGAGCAGTACTTC. The rearrangement uses TRBV20-1 and TRBJ2-7, with a tentative D call TRBD1 (6 bases). Germline assignment: CDR1 DFQATT and CDR2 SNEGSKA (reference sequence). The CDR3 length is 14 residues. Trimming shortened V by 6 bases and J by 3 bases, and 18 bases separated the two germline ends.

This clonotype was found many times. This chain links TRBV12-3 or TRBV12-4 with TRBJ2-1, with D possibly called TRBD1 or TRBD2 (5 bases each). This CDR3 region has 17 residues. V was trimmed by 3 bases and J by 5 bases, leaving 20 bases between them. This chain's CDR3 is CASSLFPHHRGHNEQFF. DNA of the CDR3: TGTGCCAGCAGTTTGTTCCCTCATCACCGGGGACACAATGAGCAGTTCTTC.

The chain couples TRBV29-1 to TRBJ2-1, with no clear D. The V end was cut by 6 bases, the J end by 2 bases, with 5 bases between. The V gene's germline CDR1 is SQVTM and CDR2 ANQGSEA. The CDR3 spans 11 residues. The CDR3, as DNA: TGCAGCGTAACAGCCTACAATGAGCAGTTCTTC. It encodes CSVTAYNEQFF.

Comment on this clonotype: A much larger clone lies one base from this, so it may be a read error. V and J are TRBV7-9 and TRBJ1-1; D is uncertain. The germline CDR1 and CDR2 sequences are SEHNR and FQNEAQ (reference sequence). There are 13 residues in the CDR3. The ends were cut back, 0 bases at V and 4 bases at J, with 6 bases in the middle. CDR3 DNA: TGTGCCAGCAGCTTAGCGACGACCACTGAAGCTTTCTTT. Translation gives CASSLATTTEAFF.